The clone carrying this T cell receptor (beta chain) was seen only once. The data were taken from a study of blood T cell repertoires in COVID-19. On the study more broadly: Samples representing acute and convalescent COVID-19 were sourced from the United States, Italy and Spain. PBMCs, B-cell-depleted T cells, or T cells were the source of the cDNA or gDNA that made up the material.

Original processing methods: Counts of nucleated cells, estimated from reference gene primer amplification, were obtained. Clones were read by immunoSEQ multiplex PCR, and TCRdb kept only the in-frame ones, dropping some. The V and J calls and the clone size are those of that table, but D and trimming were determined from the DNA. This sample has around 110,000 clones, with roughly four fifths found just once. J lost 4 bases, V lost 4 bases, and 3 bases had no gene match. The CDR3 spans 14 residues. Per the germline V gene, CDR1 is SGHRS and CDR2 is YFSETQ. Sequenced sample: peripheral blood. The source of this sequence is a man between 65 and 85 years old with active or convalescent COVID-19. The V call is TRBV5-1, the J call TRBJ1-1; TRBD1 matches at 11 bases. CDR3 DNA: TGCGCCAGCAGCCCGGGGACAGGGGGCACTGAAGCTTTCTTT. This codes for CASSPGTGGTEAFF.